Presented here are 18 T cell receptor beta chains from one specimen sequenced in a study of T cells after yellow fever vaccination (dated by TCRdb to between 2017 and 2020). What this sample's treatment or condition label stands for: live attenuated yellow fever vaccine strain. The library was prepared using 5' RACE. These reads were obtained on an Illumina HiSeq 2500. TCRdb reprocessed the public reads (quality trimming at Q25 with fastp, clone calling with MiXCR) and kept in-frame beta chains. Every CDR3 protein is listed once, alongside the most common genes and DNA of its rows. The sample yields roughly 500,000 distinct CDR3 sequences; about 19% were counted once. Roughly an eighth of the sample comes from the top ten. This specimen consisted of PBMCs, obtained 15 days after the yellow fever booster vaccination. Receptor source: a young man who received the YFV17D yellow fever vaccine.

The rearrangement uses TRBV7-9 and TRBJ1-1, with unresolved D. The germline CDR1 and CDR2 sequences are SEHNR and FQNEAQ (reference sequence). This CDR3 has 12 amino acids. V was pared by 5 bases and J by 5 bases, with 9 bases between. CDR3 sequence: CASSPWSTEAFF. CDR3 nucleotides: TGTGCCAGCAGCCCCTGGTCGACTGAAGCTTTCTTT.

This clonotype was counted between two and nine times. The chain uses TRBV7-9 and TRBJ2-7; possible D gene TRBD1, 6 bases. V was pared by 6 bases and J by 3 bases, with 9 bases between. The CDR3 is 12 residues long. In germline, CDR1 is SEHNR, CDR2 FQNEAQ (reference sequence). This CDR3 reads CASRTGNYEQYF. CDR3 DNA sequence: TGTGCCAGCAGGACAGGAAACTACGAGCAGTACTTC.

This clonotype was seen ten or more times. The chain uses TRBV5-1 and TRBJ2-7; D possibly corresponds to TRBD1 (6 bases). This CDR3 contains 14 residues. Germline V gene lookup returns CDR1 SGHRS and CDR2 YFSETQ. Trimming stripped 0 bases from V and 7 bases from J, with 14 bases between. The CDR3: CASSLGGQLSEQYF. CDR3 coding DNA: TGCGCCAGCAGCTTGGGCGGACAGTTATCTGAGCAGTACTTC.

This clonotype showed up just a few times. The CDR3 protein is CASSLGLAENNEQFF. In DNA, the CDR3 is TGTGCCAGCAGTTTAGGACTAGCAGAGAACAATGAGCAGTTCTTC. The chain is built from TRBV12-3 or TRBV12-4 and TRBJ2-1; TRBD2 matches 7 bases. CDR3 length: 15 amino acids. The V gene end was trimmed by 1 base and the J gene end by 5 bases; junction bases not matched to a gene: 5.

This clonotype occurred a few times. The rearrangement joins TRBV5-4 to TRBJ1-4; no clear D gene. The CDR3 contains 16 residues. Germline loops: CDR1 SGHNT, CDR2 YYREEE (reference sequence). The V end was cut by 5 bases, the J end by 8 bases, with 22 bases between. Here the CDR3 reads CASSQGSQVKAEKLFF. The CDR3 nucleotides are TGTGCCAGCAGTCAAGGTAGTCAGGTTAAGGCCGAAAAACTGTTTTTT.

The table lists this clonotype with a few counts. The rearrangement joins TRBV20-1 to TRBJ1-1; maybe TRBD1 (5 bases). V was cut by 8 bases and J by 1 base, with 14 bases left in between. The CDR3 sequence is 13 residues long. CDR1 and CDR2 from the germline V gene are DFQATT and SNEGSKA (reference sequence). The CDR3 DNA sequence: TGCAGTCCCGGGACGTTCTCGAACACTGAAGCTTTCTTT. Translated, it gives CSPGTFSNTEAFF.

This clonotype has just a few counts. The chain recombines TRBV20-1 with TRBJ2-5; 7 bases are a match to TRBD2. Losses at the gene ends were 5 bases for V and 2 bases for J; bases not matched to a gene: 5. Per the germline V gene, CDR1 is DFQATT and CDR2 is SNEGSKA (reference sequence). The length of the CDR3 is 13 residues. CDR3 bases: TGCAGTGCTGCTCACGGGGGGCAAGAGACCCAGTACTTC. It translates to CSAAHGGQETQYF.

This chain uses TRBV28 with TRBJ1-1; D is uncertain. CDR1 and CDR2 (germline): MDHEN, SYDVKM. The CDR3 spans 14 residues. The germline V and J ends were trimmed by 7 bases and 4 bases, with 16 bases remaining between them. In nucleotides, the CDR3 is TGTGCCAGCATCTTGCCTGGGGTGTCCACTGAAGCTTTCTTT. It specifies CASILPGVSTEAFF.

There are a few counts of this clonotype. The CDR3 protein is CAISEGGTGGWGETQYF. Here the CDR3 DNA reads TGTGCCATCAGTGAAGGAGGAACGGGAGGATGGGGAGAGACCCAGTACTTC. The genes are TRBV10-3 and TRBJ2-5; TRBD2 matches at 7 bases. This CDR3 has 17 amino acids. CDR1 and CDR2 from the germline V gene are ENHRY and SYGVKD. Trimming took 3 bases from V and 4 from J; bases not matched to a gene: 14.

This chain links TRBV21-1 with TRBJ2-3; the table's D call, TRBD1, was not checked against the DNA. TRBV21-1 is a known pseudogene. The CDR3 is made up of 16 amino acids. The DNA of the CDR3 is TGTGCCAGCAGCATGGGGACAGGCGGGGTCCCAGATACGCAGTATTTT. Its protein is CASSMGTGGVPDTQYF.

The V call is TRBV6-2 or TRBV6-3, the J call TRBJ2-7, with TRBD2 matching over 8 bases. This CDR3 spans 14 amino acids. Germline V lookup: CDR1 MNHEY, CDR2 SVGEGT. V was pared by 6 bases and J by 8 bases, with 12 bases of the junction left unmatched. CDR3: CASRETSGSAKQYF. The CDR3 region has the DNA TGTGCCAGCAGGGAAACGAGCGGGAGTGCAAAGCAGTACTTC.

The chain has TRBV5-5 and TRBJ1-1, with D perhaps matching TRBD1 (6 bases). Germline CDR1 and CDR2: SGHKS and YYEKEE (reference sequence). The length of the CDR3 is 15 residues. Trimming shortened V by 3 bases and J by 8 bases, and 20 bases separated the two germline ends. The CDR3 DNA is TGTGCCAGCAGCTCCCGGAGCTCAGGGGTCCCCGAAGCTTTCTTT. Its translation: CASSSRSSGVPEAFF.

This clonotype occurred many times. This rearrangement joins TRBV29-1 to TRBJ2-2; D may match TRBD1 or TRBD2 (5 bases each). The CDR3 spans 10 residues. From germline, CDR1 is SQVTM and CDR2 ANQGSEA. Trimming cost V 4 bases and J 9 bases, with 6 bases left between them. The CDR3 region is CSVGDRELFF. CDR3 bases: TGCAGCGTTGGGGACCGGGAGCTGTTTTTT.

The chain employs TRBV5-4 and TRBJ2-6; 9 nucleotides line up with TRBD1. The CDR3 length is 17 residues. Germline V gives CDR1 SGHNT, CDR2 YYREEE (reference sequence). The V gene end was trimmed by 5 bases and the J gene end by 2 bases; junction bases not matched to a gene: 8. CDR3 in DNA: TGTGCCAGCAGTCCCGCCGGGACAGGGCCTGGGGCCAACGTCCTGACTTTC. Translation gives CASSPAGTGPGANVLTF.

This clonotype was seen a few times. V usage is TRBV20-1 and J usage is TRBJ2-1, with a tentative D call TRBD1 (5 bases). The V end lost 2 bases, the J end lost 9 bases, and 8 bases lay between the germline ends. Germline V gene data show CDR1 as DFQATT and CDR2 as SNEGSKA (reference sequence). CDR3 length equals 11 residues. For the CDR3, the DNA is TGCAGTGCTAGATCAAGGGGTGAGCAGTTCTTC. Translating it yields CSARSRGEQFF.

This clonotype has a handful of counts. This chain joins TRBV12-3 or TRBV12-4 and TRBJ2-3; 7 bases match TRBD1. Unmatched junction bases numbered 6, after V lost 6 bases and J lost 6 bases. The CDR3 totals 13 residues. Here the CDR3 DNA reads TGTGCCAGCAGCCTCCAGGGGGAGGATACGCAGTATTTT. It encodes CASSLQGEDTQYF.

This clonotype was counted only a few times. The V and J genes are TRBV7-2 and TRBJ2-1, with 11 bases identical to TRBD2. The CDR3 covers 15 residues. V shed 5 bases, J shed 8 bases, and the junction held 8 bases outside the gene matches. From germline, CDR1 is SGHTA and CDR2 FQGNSA. CDR3 coding DNA: TGTGCCAGCAGCCCGGTAGCGGGAGGGGGCGATGAGCAGTTCTTC. Translation gives CASSPVAGGGDEQFF.

The chain carries TRBV2 and TRBJ2-1; D call uncertain. The germline V gene encodes CDR1 SNHLY and CDR2 FYNNEI. The V and J ends lost 7 bases and 9 bases respectively, with 16 bases between them. This CDR3 region has 13 residues. The DNA for the CDR3 is TGTGCCAGCACCCAAGCCGGAACCAGTGAGCAGTTCTTC. Translation gives CASTQAGTSEQFF.